The T cell receptor (beta chain) under discussion was sequenced for a study of shared clonotypes between healthy human individuals. Sequenced by immunoSEQ multiplex PCR; TCRdb stores in-frame clones only, minus some. The sample comprises 2 million to 2.5 million clones, almost 96% of which are singletons, and around 0.13% rests with the top ten. As concerns this clone: Its antigen is undetermined.

Study-wide results and caveats: The naive CD4 repertoires of a handful of donors were compared, and about 5% of clonotypes were shared. Non-shared clonotypes displayed generation probabilities falling below those of clonotypes present in all four donors.

CDR1 MDHEN and CDR2 SYDVKM come from the germline V gene. The CDR3 spans 15 residues. V dropped 6 bases and J dropped 3 bases, with 16 bases sitting between them. The source material was naive CD4+ T cells sorted from blood. The subset denotes: CD45RA+ positively selected. This rearrangement joins TRBV28 to TRBJ2-3; perhaps TRBD1 as D (6 bases). The TCR was taken from a man aged 18 to 35 in good health. CDR3 coding DNA: TGTGCCAGCAGCCTGACAGGTCGCGAAACAGATACGCAGTATTTT. Its protein is CASSLTGRETDTQYF.